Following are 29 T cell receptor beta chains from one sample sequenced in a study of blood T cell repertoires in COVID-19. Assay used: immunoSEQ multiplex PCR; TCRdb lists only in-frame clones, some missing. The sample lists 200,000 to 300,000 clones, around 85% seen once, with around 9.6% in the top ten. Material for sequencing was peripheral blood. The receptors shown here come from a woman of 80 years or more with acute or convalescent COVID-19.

The CDR3, as DNA: TGTGCCAGCAGGCCAACTAGCGGGGGAAAAAAGACCCAGTACTTC. It yields the protein CASRPTSGGKKTQYF. The J gene is TRBJ2-5, the V gene TRBV6-5; TRBD2 agrees at 11 bases. Losses at the gene ends were 6 bases for V and 6 bases for J; bases not matched to a gene: 9. The CDR3 is 15 residues long. Germline V gene data show CDR1 as MNHEY and CDR2 as SVGAGI.

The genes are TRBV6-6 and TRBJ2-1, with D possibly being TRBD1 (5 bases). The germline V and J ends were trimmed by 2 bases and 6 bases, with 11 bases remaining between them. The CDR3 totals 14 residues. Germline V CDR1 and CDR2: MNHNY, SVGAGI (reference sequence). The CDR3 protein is CASSYPDSLNEQFF. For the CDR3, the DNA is TGTGCCAGCAGTTACCCTGACAGTCTCAATGAGCAGTTCTTC.

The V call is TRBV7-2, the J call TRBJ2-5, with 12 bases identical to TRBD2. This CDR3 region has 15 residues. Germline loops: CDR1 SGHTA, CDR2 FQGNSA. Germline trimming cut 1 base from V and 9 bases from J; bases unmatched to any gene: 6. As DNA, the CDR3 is TGTGCCAGCAGCTTAGACGGGCTAGCGGGGGGGCCCCAGTACTTC. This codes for CASSLDGLAGGPQYF.

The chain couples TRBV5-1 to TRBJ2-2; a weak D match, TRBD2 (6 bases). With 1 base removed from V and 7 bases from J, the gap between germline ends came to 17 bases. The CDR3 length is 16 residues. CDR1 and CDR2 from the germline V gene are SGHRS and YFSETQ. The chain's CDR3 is CASSLRNGGPGGELFF. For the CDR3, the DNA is TGCGCCAGCAGCTTGCGAAACGGGGGACCTGGCGGGGAGCTGTTTTTT. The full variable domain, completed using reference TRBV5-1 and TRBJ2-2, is KAGVTQTPRYLIKTRGQQVTLSCSPISGHRSVSWYQQTPGQGLQFLFEYFSETQRNKGNFPGRFSGRQFSNSRSEMNVSTLELGDSALYLCASSLRNGGPGGELFFGEGSRLTVL.

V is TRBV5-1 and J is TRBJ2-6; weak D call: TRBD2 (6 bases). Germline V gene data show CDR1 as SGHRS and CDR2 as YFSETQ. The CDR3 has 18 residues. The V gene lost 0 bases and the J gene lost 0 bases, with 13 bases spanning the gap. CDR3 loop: CASSLAGDPNSGANVLTF. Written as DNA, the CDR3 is TGCGCCAGCAGCTTGGCGGGGGATCCCAACTCTGGGGCCAACGTCCTGACTTTC.

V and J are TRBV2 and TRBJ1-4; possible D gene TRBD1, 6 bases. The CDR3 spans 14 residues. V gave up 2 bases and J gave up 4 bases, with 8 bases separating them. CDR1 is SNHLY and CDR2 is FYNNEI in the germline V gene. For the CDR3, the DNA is TGTGCCAGCAGTGAATGGGGGCTTAATGAAAAACTGTTTTTT. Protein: CASSEWGLNEKLFF.

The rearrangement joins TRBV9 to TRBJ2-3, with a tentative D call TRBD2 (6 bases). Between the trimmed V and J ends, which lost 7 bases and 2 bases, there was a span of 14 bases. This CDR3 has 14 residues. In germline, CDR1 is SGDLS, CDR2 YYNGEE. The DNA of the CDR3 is TGTGCCAGCGGAGGCGGGGCGTCCACAGATACGCAGTATTTT. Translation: CASGGGASTDTQYF.

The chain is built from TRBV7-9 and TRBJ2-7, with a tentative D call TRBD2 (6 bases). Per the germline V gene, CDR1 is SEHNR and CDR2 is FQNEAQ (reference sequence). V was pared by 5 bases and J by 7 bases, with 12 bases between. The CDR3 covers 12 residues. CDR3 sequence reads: CASSPRAGEQYF. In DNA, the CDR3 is TGTGCCAGCAGCCCAAGGGCGGGGGAGCAGTACTTC.

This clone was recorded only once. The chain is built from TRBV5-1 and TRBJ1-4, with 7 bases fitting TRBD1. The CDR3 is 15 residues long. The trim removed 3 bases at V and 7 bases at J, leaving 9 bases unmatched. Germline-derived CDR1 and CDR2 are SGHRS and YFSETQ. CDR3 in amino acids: CASSSSPGQSEKLFF. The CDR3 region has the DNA TGCGCCAGCAGCTCCTCTCCGGGACAGAGTGAAAAACTGTTTTTT.

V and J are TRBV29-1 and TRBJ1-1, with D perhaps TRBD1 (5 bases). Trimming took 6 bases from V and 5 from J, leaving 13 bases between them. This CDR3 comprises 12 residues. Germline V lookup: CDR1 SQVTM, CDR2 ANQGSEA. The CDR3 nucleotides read TGCAGCGTGGAGGGGTTCAAGACTGAAGCTTTCTTT. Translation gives CSVEGFKTEAFF.

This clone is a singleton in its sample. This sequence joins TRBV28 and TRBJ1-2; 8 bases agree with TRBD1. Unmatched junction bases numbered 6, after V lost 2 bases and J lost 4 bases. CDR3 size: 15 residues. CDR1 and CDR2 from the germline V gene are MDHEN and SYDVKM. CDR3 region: CASSLPGTGSYGYTF. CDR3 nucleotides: TGTGCCAGCAGTTTACCCGGGACAGGATCCTATGGCTACACCTTC.

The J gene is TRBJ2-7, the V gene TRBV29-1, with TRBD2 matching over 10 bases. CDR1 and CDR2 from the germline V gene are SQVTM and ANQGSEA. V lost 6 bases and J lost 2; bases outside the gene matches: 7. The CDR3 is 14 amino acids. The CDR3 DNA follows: TGCAGCGTCCCTCTAGCGGGGGCCACCTACGAGCAGTACTTC. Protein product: CSVPLAGATYEQYF.

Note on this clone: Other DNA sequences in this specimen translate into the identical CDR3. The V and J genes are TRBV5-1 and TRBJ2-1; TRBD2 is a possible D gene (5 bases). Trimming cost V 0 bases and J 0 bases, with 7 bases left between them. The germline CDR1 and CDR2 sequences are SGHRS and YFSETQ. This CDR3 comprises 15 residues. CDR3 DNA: TGCGCCAGCAGCTTGGCGGGAAGCTCCTACAATGAGCAGTTCTTC. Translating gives CASSLAGSSYNEQFF.

The CDR3 spells CASSPGGEVNEQYF. In nucleotides, the CDR3 is TGTGCCAGTAGTCCCGGCGGGGAGGTAAACGAGCAGTACTTC. The chain uses TRBV19 and TRBJ2-7; possibly TRBD2 for D (6 bases). The CDR3 has 14 residues. The germline V gene encodes CDR1 LNHDA and CDR2 SQIVND (reference sequence). Trimming shortened V by 5 bases and J by 5 bases, and 16 bases separated the two germline ends. The full variable domain, with the rest looked up from reference TRBV19 and TRBJ2-7, is DGGITQSPKYLFRKEGQNVTLSCEQNLNHDAMYWYRQDPGQGLRLIYYSQIVNDFQKGDIAEGYSVSREKKESFPLTVTSAQKNPTAFYLCASSPGGEVNEQYFGPGTRLTVT.

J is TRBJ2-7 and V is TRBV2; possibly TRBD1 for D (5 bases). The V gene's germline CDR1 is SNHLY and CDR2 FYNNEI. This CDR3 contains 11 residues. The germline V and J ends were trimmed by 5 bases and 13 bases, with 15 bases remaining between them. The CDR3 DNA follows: TGTGCCAGCAGTTCAGGGTACTTCATTTACTTC. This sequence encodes CASSSGYFIYF.

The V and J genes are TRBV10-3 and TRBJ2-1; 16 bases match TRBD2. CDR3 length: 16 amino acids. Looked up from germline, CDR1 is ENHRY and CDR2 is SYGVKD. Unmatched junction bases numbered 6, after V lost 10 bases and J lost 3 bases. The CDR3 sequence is CATGTSGGADYNEQFF. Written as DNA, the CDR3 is TGTGCCACCGGGACTAGCGGGGGGGCGGACTACAATGAGCAGTTCTTC.

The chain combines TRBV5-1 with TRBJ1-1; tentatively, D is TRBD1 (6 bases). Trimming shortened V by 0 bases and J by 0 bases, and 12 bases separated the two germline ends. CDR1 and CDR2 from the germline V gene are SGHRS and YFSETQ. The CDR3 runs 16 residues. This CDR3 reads CASSLAPGTMNTEAFF. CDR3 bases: TGCGCCAGCAGCTTGGCCCCCGGGACAATGAACACTGAAGCTTTCTTT.

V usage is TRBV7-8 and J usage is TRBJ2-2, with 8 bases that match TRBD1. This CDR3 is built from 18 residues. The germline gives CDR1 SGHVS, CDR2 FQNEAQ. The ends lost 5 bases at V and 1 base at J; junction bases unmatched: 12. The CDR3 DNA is TGTGCCAGCAGCCGGCCGAGGGCCGACAGGGGGAACACCGGGGAGCTGTTTTTT. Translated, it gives CASSRPRADRGNTGELFF.

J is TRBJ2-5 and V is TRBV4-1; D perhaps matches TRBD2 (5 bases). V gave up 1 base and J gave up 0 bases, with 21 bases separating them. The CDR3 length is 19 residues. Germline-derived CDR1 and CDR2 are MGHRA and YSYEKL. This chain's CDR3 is CASSQAARGVGVNQETQYF. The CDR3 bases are TGCGCCAGCAGCCAAGCAGCCCGGGGTGTCGGGGTTAACCAAGAGACCCAGTACTTC.

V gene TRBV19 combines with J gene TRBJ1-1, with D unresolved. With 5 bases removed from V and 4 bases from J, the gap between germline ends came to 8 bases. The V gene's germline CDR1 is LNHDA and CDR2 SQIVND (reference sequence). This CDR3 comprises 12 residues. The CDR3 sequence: CASSSGGTEAFF. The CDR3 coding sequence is TGTGCCAGTAGTTCCGGAGGCACTGAAGCTTTCTTT.

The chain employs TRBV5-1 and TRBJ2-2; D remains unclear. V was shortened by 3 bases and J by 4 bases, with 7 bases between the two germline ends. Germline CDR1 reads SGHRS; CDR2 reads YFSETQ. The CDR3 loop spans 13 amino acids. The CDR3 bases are TGCGCCAGCAGCTCACAAACCACCGGGGAGCTGTTTTTT. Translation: CASSSQTTGELFF.

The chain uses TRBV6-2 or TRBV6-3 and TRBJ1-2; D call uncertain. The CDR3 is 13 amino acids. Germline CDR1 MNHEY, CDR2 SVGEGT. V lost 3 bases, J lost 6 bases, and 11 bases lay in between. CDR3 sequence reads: CASSYHARNGYTF. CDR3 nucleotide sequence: TGTGCCAGCAGTTATCACGCTAGGAATGGCTACACCTTC.

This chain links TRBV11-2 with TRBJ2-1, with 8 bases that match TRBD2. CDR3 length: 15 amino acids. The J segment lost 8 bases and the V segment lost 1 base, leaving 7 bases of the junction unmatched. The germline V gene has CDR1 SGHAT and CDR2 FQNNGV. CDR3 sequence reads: CASSLVGTSGDEQFF. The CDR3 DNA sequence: TGTGCCAGCAGCTTAGTCGGTACTAGCGGAGATGAGCAGTTCTTC. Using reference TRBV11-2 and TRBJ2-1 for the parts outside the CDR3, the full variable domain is EAGVAQSPRYKIIEKRQSVAFWCNPISGHATLYWYQQILGQGPKLLIQFQNNGVVDDSQLPKDRFSAERLKGVDSTLKIQPAKLEDSAVYLCASSLVGTSGDEQFFGPGTRLTVL.

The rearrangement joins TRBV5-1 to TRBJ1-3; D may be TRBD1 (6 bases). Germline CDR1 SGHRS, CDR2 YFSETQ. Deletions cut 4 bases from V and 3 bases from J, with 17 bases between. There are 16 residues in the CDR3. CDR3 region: CASSRMDSSGGNTIYF. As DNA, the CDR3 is TGCGCCAGCAGCAGGATGGACAGTTCGGGTGGAAACACCATATATTTT.

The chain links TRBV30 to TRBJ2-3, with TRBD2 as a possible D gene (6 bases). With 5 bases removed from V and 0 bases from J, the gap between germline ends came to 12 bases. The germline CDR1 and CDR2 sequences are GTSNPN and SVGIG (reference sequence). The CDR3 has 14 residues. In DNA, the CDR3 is TGTGCCTGGGGTGGTGGGGGGAGCACAGATACGCAGTATTTT. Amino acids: CAWGGGGSTDTQYF. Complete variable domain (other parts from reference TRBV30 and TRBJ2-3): SQTIHQWPATLVQPVGSPLSLECTVEGTSNPNLYWYRQAAGRGLQLLFYSVGIGQISSEVPQNLSASRPQDRQFILSSKKLLLSDSGFYLCAWGGGGSTDTQYFGPGTRLTVL.

Here the CDR3 DNA reads TGCGCCAGCAGCCAAGAAGGAGAAAGGCCGAGCGGCTACACCTTC. Translation gives CASSQEGERPSGYTF. This chain joins TRBV4-1 and TRBJ1-2, with D unresolved. Germline V lookup: CDR1 MGHRA, CDR2 YSYEKL. Between the trimmed V and J ends, which lost 0 bases and 8 bases, there was a span of 16 bases. This CDR3 has 15 residues.

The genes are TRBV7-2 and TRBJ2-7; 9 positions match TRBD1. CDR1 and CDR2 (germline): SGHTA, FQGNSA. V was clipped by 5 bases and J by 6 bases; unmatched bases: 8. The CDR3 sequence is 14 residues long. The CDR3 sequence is CASSIQGAQGEQYF. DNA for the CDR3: TGTGCCAGCAGCATACAGGGGGCTCAGGGCGAGCAGTACTTC.

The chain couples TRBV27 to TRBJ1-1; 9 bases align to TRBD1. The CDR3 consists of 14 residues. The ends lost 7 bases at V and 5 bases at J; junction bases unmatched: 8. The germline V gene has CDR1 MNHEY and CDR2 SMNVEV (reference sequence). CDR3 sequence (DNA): TGTGCCAGCACCGATACAGGGGGCGGTACTGAAGCTTTCTTT. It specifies CASTDTGGGTEAFF.

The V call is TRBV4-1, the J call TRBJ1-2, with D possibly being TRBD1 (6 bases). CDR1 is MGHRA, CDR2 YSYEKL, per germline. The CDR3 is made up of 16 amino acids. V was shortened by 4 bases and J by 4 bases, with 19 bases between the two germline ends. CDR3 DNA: TGCGCCAGCAGCCGAGGTGCGGGGGGCGAAAGCTATGGCTACACCTTC. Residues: CASSRGAGGESYGYTF.